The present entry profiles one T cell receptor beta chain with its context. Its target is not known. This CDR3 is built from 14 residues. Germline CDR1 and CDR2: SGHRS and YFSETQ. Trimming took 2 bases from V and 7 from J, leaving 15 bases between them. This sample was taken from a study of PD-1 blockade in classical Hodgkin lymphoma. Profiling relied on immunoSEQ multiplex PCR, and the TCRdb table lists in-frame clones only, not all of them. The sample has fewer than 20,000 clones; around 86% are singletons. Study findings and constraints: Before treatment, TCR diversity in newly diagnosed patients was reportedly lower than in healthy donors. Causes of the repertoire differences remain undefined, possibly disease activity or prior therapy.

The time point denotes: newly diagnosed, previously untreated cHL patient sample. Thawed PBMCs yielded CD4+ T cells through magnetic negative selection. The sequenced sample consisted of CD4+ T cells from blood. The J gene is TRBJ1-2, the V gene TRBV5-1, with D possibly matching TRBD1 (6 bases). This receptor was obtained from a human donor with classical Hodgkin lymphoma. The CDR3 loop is CASSFSGGTSGYTF. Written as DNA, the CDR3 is TGCGCCAGCAGCTTCTCCGGAGGGACAAGTGGCTACACCTTC.